This T cell receptor beta chain was captured in a study of blood T cell repertoires in COVID-19 (dated by TCRdb to 2020 to 2022). In the study overall: Collaborator samples came from the United States, Italy and Spain and covered acute and convalescent phases of COVID-19. The material from the prospective study consisted of cDNA or gDNA derived from T cells, B-cell-depleted T cells, or PBMCs. Subjects who had been exposed to COVID-19, were actively infected with it, or had recovered from it provided the deeply sampled blood TCRbeta repertoires that made up the dataset. A freely available public database, intended as a resource for researchers studying the immune response to SARS-CoV-2, is where the repertoires were released. The samples were drawn from two sources: the first 160 participants of the ongoing ImmuneRACE study, and 950 to 1,500 subjects contributed by 6 global collaborators. The sample metadata nearly always contained a de-identified subject ID, COVID-19 status, age in years and sex. HLA class I and class II types, where available, came from metadata supplied by the sample provider rather than from assay-based typing.

Note on this clone: It lacks a known antigen. No clone much larger than this one lies a single base away; base qualities are absent.

Participants in the prospective study were aged roughly 18 to 90 years, lived in 20 to 25 United States geographic areas, and enrolled through a virtual design. To assign participants to cohorts, the prospective study relied on clinical history that participants themselves reported in a screening survey and a study questionnaire. For ImmuneRACE Cohort 3, a participant was defined as recovered based on two consecutive negative NP/OP PCR tests, clearance by a healthcare professional, or resolution of symptoms. In the prospective study, whole blood, serum and a nasopharyngeal or oropharyngeal swab were collected from each participant by mobile phlebotomists. Additional blood draws and questionnaires over an approximately 2-month period could optionally be provided by prospective study participants. Before DNA extraction, prospective study blood samples were shipped either frozen or at room temperature.

TCRbeta CDR3 regions were amplified from genomic DNA using the immunoSEQ Assay, a bias-controlled multiplex PCR. The study's own analysis went as follows. Nucleated cell counts per sample were estimated from amplification of reference gene primers within the assay. Sequence reads were collapsed and filtered to measure the absolute abundance of every unique TCRbeta CDR3 rearrangement. For each sample, productive Simpson clonality was calculated by taking the square root of Simpson's diversity index across productive rearrangements. The table comes from immuneACCESS by way of TCRdb, which keeps in-frame sequences with V and J called. Part of the clones is missing from these tables; in studies checked, under half for an unresolved V gene and the rest for unknown reasons. V and J calls and clone size follow that table, whereas D and trimming were derived from the DNA. The sample table lists roughly 400,000 clones, around 91% of them with a count of one. The ten largest clonotypes hold under 0.7% of the sample.

CDR1 is given as SEHNR and CDR2 as FQNEAQ, both from the germline V gene (reference sequence). V loses 8 bases, J loses 9 bases, and the germline ends lie 19 bases apart. Spanning cysteine to phenylalanine, the CDR3 consists of 13 amino acids. Left in the record is the CDR3 DNA by itself, 39 bases read in frame from the first base. What the work shows at the level of the full study, not this receptor alone: The quantity of clinical and demographic metadata differed by source and by participant and was supplied without curation.

The receptor chain draws on TRBV7-9 and TRBJ2-5; the D gene cannot be named for sure. Sequencing was done on a sample of PBMCs or T cells enriched from blood (not recorded which). The sequence derives from a young man who had recovered from COVID-19. The nucleotide sequence reads as follows: TGTGCCAGCGGAAAAGGCCAGGTCTGGGCCCAGTACTTC. This codes for CASGKGQVWAQYF.